The following is a T cell receptor (beta chain) sequence with its context. The antigen is not known. These data belong to a study of cytomegalovirus exposure and HLA in healthy donors. Study-level findings and limits: Common viral pathogens were later found to be apparently linked to several of the most significant clusters. The authors later linked a missense DCLRE1C variant to TCR beta V- and J-gene trimming. HLA allele associations emerged for roughly 16,000 TCR beta sequences in a later analysis, at 0.05 false discovery rate.

V was shortened by 0 bases and J by 7 bases, with 19 bases between the two germline ends. Per germline, CDR1 SGHRS and CDR2 YFSETQ. CDR3 size: 16 residues. Donors had nominal health at sampling but likely had unrecorded immune exposures. 60 Vbeta and 13 Jbeta primers were used in PCR. Libraries were prepared by immunoSEQ multiplex PCR; TCRdb keeps only in-frame clonotypes and omits some of them. This sample has 100,000 to 150,000 clones; more than 9% occur once, and the top ten carry roughly 4.6%. The specimen was PBMCs. This TCR came from a woman younger than 35 in good health and CMV-seropositive. The rearrangement uses TRBV5-1 and TRBJ1-2; a possible D gene is TRBD1 (6 bases). CDR3 sequence (DNA): TGCGCCAGCAGCTTGGCAGGGGCAGGGAGACCACTTGGCTACACCTTC. This gives the protein CASSLAGAGRPLGYTF.